The source of this TCR beta chain is a study of shared clonotypes between healthy human individuals. Findings and limits, study-wide: Memory subsets generally showed smaller estimated richness than naive subsets did. Non-shared clonotypes showed lower generation probabilities than clonotypes common to all four donors.

All donors were Caucasian adults living in Nashville, Tennessee. V dropped 5 bases and J dropped 3 bases, with 11 bases sitting between them. Germline V CDR1 and CDR2: SGHTA, FQGNSA. The CDR3 is 14 amino acids. Assay: immunoSEQ multiplex PCR; the TCRdb copy retains only in-frame clones and omits some. The sample carries approximately 1,500,000 clones, about 98% recorded once. In this sample, this clone turned up once. Its matching antigen is unknown. The chain couples TRBV7-2 to TRBJ2-4, with D possibly TRBD1 on 6 matching bases. This sequence was found in a man between 25 and 39 years old in good health. The sequencing input was naive CD4+ T cells sorted from blood. Subset: CD45RA+ positively selected. For the CDR3, the DNA is TGTGCCAGCAGCGTACAGGGTTACAAAAACATTCAGTACTTC. Its translation: CASSVQGYKNIQYF.